This is a list of T cell receptor beta chains from one sample in a study of blood T cell repertoires in COVID-19. Clones were read by immunoSEQ multiplex PCR, and TCRdb kept only the in-frame ones, dropping some. Of about 400,000 clones listed, 87% are singletons. Specimen: PBMCs or T cells enriched from blood (not recorded which). These receptors originate from a woman between 18 and 29 years old with acute COVID-19. CDR3s include the opening cysteine and the closing phenylalanine or tryptophan. Fields, in order: D gene, J gene, clone size, V gene, CDR3 DNA, CDR3 protein. The D gene is left open where the match is weak. Clone size is given for some rows only: seen once, a few or many times, or a class if the clone is expanded.

D gene: TRBD2; J gene: TRBJ2-4; clone size: -; V gene: TRBV2; CDR3 DNA: TGTGCCAGCGTAGCGGGAGGCCTCAGGGGCATTCAGTACTTC; CDR3 protein: CASVAGGLRGIQYF
D gene: -; J gene: TRBJ1-4; clone size: -; V gene: TRBV5-1; CDR3 DNA: TGCGCCAGCAGCCTGGGCCCGGGGGAAAAACTGTTTTTT; CDR3 protein: CASSLGPGEKLFF
D gene: -; J gene: TRBJ1-6; clone size: -; V gene: TRBV4-2; CDR3 DNA: TGTGCCAGCAGCCAAGGGAGTACAAATTCACCCCTCCACTTT; CDR3 protein: CASSQGSTNSPLHF
D gene: -; J gene: TRBJ1-1; clone size: -; V gene: TRBV9; CDR3 DNA: TGTGCCAGCAGCGCCCTATCCAGGCACACTGAAGCTTTCTTT; CDR3 protein: CASSALSRHTEAFF
D gene: TRBD1; J gene: TRBJ2-7; clone size: -; V gene: TRBV10-3; CDR3 DNA: TGTGCCATCAGTGAGCGACAGGGGCAAAGGTACTTC; CDR3 protein: CAISERQGQRYF
D gene: -; J gene: TRBJ2-5; clone size: once; V gene: TRBV19; CDR3 DNA: TGTGCCAGTACCCCCCGGGGGCAAGAGACCCAGTACTTC; CDR3 protein: CASTPRGQETQYF
D gene: TRBD1; J gene: TRBJ2-5; clone size: -; V gene: TRBV2; CDR3 DNA: TGTGCCAGCAAGGGGGCGGGAGAGACCCAGTACTTC; CDR3 protein: CASKGAGETQYF
D gene: TRBD2; J gene: TRBJ2-3; clone size: -; V gene: TRBV7-2; CDR3 DNA: TGTGCCAGCAGCTTAGTGGTGGGGCGGGAGGGGGGAGATACGCAGTATTTT; CDR3 protein: CASSLVVGREGGDTQYF
D gene: -; J gene: TRBJ1-1; clone size: -; V gene: TRBV11-2; CDR3 DNA: TGTGCCAGCAGCTTATCGTCCAACATGAACACTGAAGCTTTCTTT; CDR3 protein: CASSLSSNMNTEAFF
D gene: TRBD2; J gene: TRBJ2-7; clone size: once; V gene: TRBV4-3; CDR3 DNA: TGCGCCAGCAGCCAAGCTAGCGGGACCTACGAGCAGTACTTC; CDR3 protein: CASSQASGTYEQYF
D gene: TRBD1; J gene: TRBJ2-1; clone size: -; V gene: TRBV7-9; CDR3 DNA: TGTGCCAGCAGCCGGACAGGGGATGGCAATGAGCAGTTCTTC; CDR3 protein: CASSRTGDGNEQFF
D gene: -; J gene: TRBJ1-1; clone size: few; V gene: TRBV28; CDR3 DNA: TGTGCCAGCACTATACAGGAGCACCCCGAAGCTTTCTTT; CDR3 protein: CASTIQEHPEAFF
D gene: -; J gene: TRBJ2-1; clone size: -; V gene: TRBV9; CDR3 DNA: TGTGCCAGCAGCGGGACTACTGGGCGCTACAATGAGCAGTTCTTC; CDR3 protein: CASSGTTGRYNEQFF
D gene: TRBD1; J gene: TRBJ1-1; clone size: few; V gene: TRBV27; CDR3 DNA: TGTGCCAGCAGTTCCGCTCCGGACAGGGGCGGTCAAGCTTTCTTT; CDR3 protein: CASSSAPDRGGQAFF
D gene: -; J gene: TRBJ1-3; clone size: -; V gene: TRBV7-3; CDR3 DNA: TGTGCCAGCAGCTTGTACCCGGGCTCTGGAAACACCATATATTTT; CDR3 protein: CASSLYPGSGNTIYF
D gene: -; J gene: TRBJ1-2; clone size: -; V gene: TRBV5-8; CDR3 DNA: TGTGCCAGCAGCGAGGGACTGCACAACTATGGCTACACCTTC; CDR3 protein: CASSEGLHNYGYTF
D gene: TRBD2; J gene: TRBJ2-3; clone size: -; V gene: TRBV3-1/TRBV3-2; CDR3 DNA: TGTGCCAGCAGCCAAGATGGTGGCGGGGGGCGGGCTACGCAGTATTTT; CDR3 protein: CASSQDGGGGRATQYF
D gene: -; J gene: TRBJ1-5; clone size: once; V gene: TRBV19; CDR3 DNA: TGTGCCAGTAGTATCTTGGCAGGCAATCAGCCCCAGCATTTT; CDR3 protein: CASSILAGNQPQHF
D gene: TRBD1; J gene: TRBJ2-7; clone size: few; V gene: TRBV29-1; CDR3 DNA: TGCAGCGTGATTTCCGGGACAGCGGCCTACGAGCAGTACTTC; CDR3 protein: CSVISGTAAYEQYF
D gene: -; J gene: TRBJ2-5; clone size: -; V gene: TRBV14; CDR3 DNA: TGTGCCAGCAGCCACCCAGGGAACCCTGAAGAGACCCAGTACTTC; CDR3 protein: CASSHPGNPEETQYF
D gene: -; J gene: TRBJ1-4; clone size: -; V gene: TRBV11-2; CDR3 DNA: TGTGCCAGCAGCTTATTGTTCTTTTCGCCGGGTAAAAATGAAAAACTGTTTTTT; CDR3 protein: CASSLLFFSPGKNEKLFF
D gene: -; J gene: TRBJ1-2; clone size: -; V gene: TRBV2; CDR3 DNA: TGTGCCAGCAGTGACCTTAGGCCAGCTTATCTCGGGTTCTATGGCTACACCTTC; CDR3 protein: CASSDLRPAYLGFYGYTF
D gene: -; J gene: TRBJ1-1; clone size: -; V gene: TRBV5-6; CDR3 DNA: TGTGCCAGCAGCCCGGGACAACGACTGGGAGCTTTCTTT; CDR3 protein: CASSPGQRLGAFF
D gene: -; J gene: TRBJ1-2; clone size: -; V gene: TRBV5-1; CDR3 DNA: TGCGCCAGCAGCCCCTCCGGAGGGTCCTATGGCTACACCTTC; CDR3 protein: CASSPSGGSYGYTF
D gene: TRBD1; J gene: TRBJ2-7; clone size: once; V gene: TRBV11-2; CDR3 DNA: TGTGCCAGCAGCTTAGTACCCCCGGACAGGGCCTACGAGCAGTACTTC; CDR3 protein: CASSLVPPDRAYEQYF
D gene: -; J gene: TRBJ1-5; clone size: -; V gene: TRBV19; CDR3 DNA: TGTGCCAGTAGTATGGGACTCCCTCGACGGGCCAATCAGCCCCAGCATTTT; CDR3 protein: CASSMGLPRRANQPQHF
D gene: TRBD1; J gene: TRBJ2-5; clone size: -; V gene: TRBV24-1; CDR3 DNA: TGTGCCACCAGTGATTTCGGGACAGGCTCGGAGACCCAGTACTTC; CDR3 protein: CATSDFGTGSETQYF
D gene: TRBD2; J gene: TRBJ2-7; clone size: -; V gene: TRBV5-1; CDR3 DNA: TGCGCCAGCAGCACCGCGACTAGCGGGAGGTCCTACGAGCAGTACTTC; CDR3 protein: CASSTATSGRSYEQYF
D gene: TRBD1; J gene: TRBJ2-7; clone size: -; V gene: TRBV18; CDR3 DNA: TGTGCCAGCTCTGGACAGGGTTTCGAACAGTACTTC; CDR3 protein: CASSGQGFEQYF
D gene: TRBD2; J gene: TRBJ2-7; clone size: once; V gene: TRBV3-1/TRBV3-2; CDR3 DNA: TGTGCCAGCAGCCAAGATGCACTAGCGGGAGCTTATTATTCCTACGAGCAGTACTTC; CDR3 protein: CASSQDALAGAYYSYEQYF
D gene: -; J gene: TRBJ1-2; clone size: -; V gene: TRBV19; CDR3 DNA: TGTGCCAGTAGCACGACAGGATTCGTCGGCTACACCTTC; CDR3 protein: CASSTTGFVGYTF
D gene: -; J gene: TRBJ1-2; clone size: -; V gene: TRBV29-1; CDR3 DNA: TGCAGCGTTGAAGGCAGAAGTTATGGCTACACCTTC; CDR3 protein: CSVEGRSYGYTF
D gene: -; J gene: TRBJ2-3; clone size: -; V gene: TRBV20-1; CDR3 DNA: TGCAGTACTACAGATACGCAGTATTTT; CDR3 protein: CSTTDTQYF
D gene: -; J gene: TRBJ1-4; clone size: few; V gene: TRBV28; CDR3 DNA: TGTGCCAGCAGCCTCGACCCGGGAGCAACTAATGAAAAACTGTTTTTT; CDR3 protein: CASSLDPGATNEKLFF
D gene: TRBD1; J gene: TRBJ1-4; clone size: -; V gene: TRBV5-1; CDR3 DNA: TGCGCCAGCAGCCCTGGACAGGGGTTAAATGAAAAACTGTTTTTT; CDR3 protein: CASSPGQGLNEKLFF
D gene: TRBD1; J gene: TRBJ2-7; clone size: -; V gene: TRBV5-6; CDR3 DNA: TGTGCCAGCAGCCCGGGACAGGGGTCCAGATTGTCCTCCGAGCAGTACTTC; CDR3 protein: CASSPGQGSRLSSEQYF
D gene: -; J gene: TRBJ1-1; clone size: -; V gene: TRBV20-1; CDR3 DNA: TGCAGTGCTAGTGCGACAGGCCGGAACACTGAAGCTTTCTTT; CDR3 protein: CSASATGRNTEAFF
D gene: TRBD1; J gene: TRBJ1-6; clone size: once; V gene: TRBV28; CDR3 DNA: TGTGCCAGCAGTGCCGGGACAGGTGGTTCACCCCTCCACTTT; CDR3 protein: CASSAGTGGSPLHF
D gene: TRBD1; J gene: TRBJ2-7; clone size: -; V gene: TRBV6-2/TRBV6-3; CDR3 DNA: TGTGCCAGCAGCTCCAGGGGGCCCTACGAGCAGTACTTC; CDR3 protein: CASSSRGPYEQYF
D gene: -; J gene: TRBJ2-1; clone size: -; V gene: TRBV18; CDR3 DNA: TGTGCCAGCTCACCACCGAGGGGGTACAATGAGCAGTTCTTC; CDR3 protein: CASSPPRGYNEQFF
D gene: TRBD1; J gene: TRBJ2-5; clone size: -; V gene: TRBV19; CDR3 DNA: TGTGCCAGTAGAGGCAGGGGGCTGGGAGAGACCCAGTACTTC; CDR3 protein: CASRGRGLGETQYF
D gene: -; J gene: TRBJ1-1; clone size: -; V gene: TRBV5-1; CDR3 DNA: TGCGCCAGCAGCACCCTCGTCCCCGCGAGGAACACTGAAGCTTTCTTT; CDR3 protein: CASSTLVPARNTEAFF